This T cell receptor (beta chain) comes out of a study of blood T cell repertoires in COVID-19. Study-wide background: From the United States, Italy and Spain came samples of acute and convalescent COVID-19. PBMCs, B-cell-depleted T cells, or T cells were the source of the cDNA or gDNA that made up the material.

Per the study methods: For nucleated cells, counts were estimated from reference gene primer amplification. Some clones are missing from TCRdb's copy, which holds only in-frame ones; the method was immunoSEQ multiplex PCR. That table supplies the V and J calls and clone size; D and trimming were determined from the DNA. The sample lists 350,000 to 450,000 clones; more than 80% were seen once. The germline gives CDR1 MNHNY, CDR2 SVGAGI (reference sequence). Trimming took 7 bases from V and 1 from J, leaving 10 bases between them. The CDR3 has 13 amino acids. The sample taken for sequencing was peripheral blood. The chain carries TRBV6-6 and TRBJ1-2; a weak D match, TRBD1 (5 bases). The receptor was isolated from a man aged 35 to 55 with acute or convalescent COVID-19. The CDR3 coding sequence is TGTGCCAGCACCCAGACAGTTAACTATGGCTACACCTTC. Translating it yields CASTQTVNYGYTF.